A selection of T cell receptor beta chains follows, all from one sample in a study of CD8 T cells in Susac syndrome. TCRdb ran MiXCR on the immunoSEQ multiplex PCR reads and lists one entry per CDR3 protein. The repertoire includes under 90,000 distinct CDR3 sequences, approximately 95% of them detected once, and roughly 0.44% sits in the top ten. The sequencing input was CD8+ T cells from PBMCs. The receptors here all came from a human donor with Susac syndrome. Each CDR3 is given with its conserved first and last residue. The D gene is left open where the match is weak. The listing skips clone size in some rows; elsewhere it reads once, few, many or a size class.

-	TRBJ2-1	11	-	TRBV11-2	CASSLLAQEFF	TGTGCCAGCAGCTTATTGGCACAAGAGTTCTTC
-	TRBJ2-7	14	-	TRBV7-9	CASSTPPHVYEQYF	TGTGCCAGCAGCACGCCACCACACGTTTACGAGCAGTACTTC
-	TRBJ2-7	13	TRBD1	TRBV7-9	CASSPDRGSEQYF	TGTGCCAGCAGCCCGGACAGGGGATCCGAGCAGTACTTC
-	TRBJ1-2	13	-	TRBV5-1	CASSPGLLDGYTF	TGCGCCAGCAGCCCAGGTCTTCTTGATGGCTACACCTTC
-	TRBJ2-1	13	TRBD1	TRBV5-1	CASSSTGWNEQFF	TGCGCCAGCAGCTCGACAGGGTGGAATGAGCAGTTCTTC
-	TRBJ1-1	13	-	TRBV19	CASNDLGDTEAFF	TGTGCCAGTAACGATCTAGGGGACACTGAAGCTTTCTTT
-	TRBJ2-3	12	-	TRBV24-1	CATSGIGDTQYF	TGTGCCACCAGTGGCATCGGAGATACGCAGTATTTT
-	TRBJ2-7	14	-	TRBV27	CASSWRDSTYEQYF	TGTGCCAGCAGTTGGCGGGACAGTACCTACGAGCAGTACTTC
-	TRBJ2-6	14	-	TRBV6-1	CASTRTGGANVLTF	TGTGCCAGCACCCGTACGGGCGGGGCCAACGTCCTGACTTTC
-	TRBJ1-5	14	-	TRBV12-3/TRBV12-4	CASSNRDSNQPQHF	TGTGCCAGCAGTAACAGGGATAGCAATCAGCCCCAGCATTTT
-	TRBJ1-2	13	-	TRBV29-1	CSVESGYDYGYTF	TGCAGCGTTGAATCGGGGTATGACTATGGCTACACCTTC
-	TRBJ2-1	14	-	TRBV6-5	CASSPGSTYNEQFF	TGTGCCAGCAGTCCAGGGTCAACCTACAATGAGCAGTTCTTC
-	TRBJ2-1	14	TRBD1	TRBV5-6	CASSLTGGHNEQFF	TGTGCCAGCAGCTTGACAGGGGGCCACAATGAGCAGTTCTTC
-	TRBJ2-1	14	-	TRBV29-1	CSVVGTATYNEQFF	TGCAGCGTTGTGGGGACGGCGACCTACAATGAGCAGTTCTTC
-	TRBJ1-2	17	TRBD1	TRBV29-1	CSVEDPRDRAVGHGYTF	TGCAGCGTTGAAGATCCCCGGGACAGGGCGGTCGGCCATGGCTACACCTTC
-	TRBJ2-5	14	-	TRBV4-1	CASSSRGPGETQYF	TGCGCCAGCAGTTCCCGGGGGCCTGGGGAGACCCAGTACTTC
-	TRBJ2-7	14	-	TRBV3-1	CASSQGGSGYEQYF	TGTGCCAGCAGCCAAGGGGGTAGCGGCTACGAGCAGTACTTC
-	TRBJ1-2	15	TRBD1	TRBV30	CAWTTTGVANYGYTF	TGTGCCTGGACTACGACAGGGGTAGCTAACTATGGCTACACCTTC
-	TRBJ2-3	11	TRBD2	TRBV20-1	CSQRELDTQYF	TGCAGCCAGCGGGAGTTAGATACGCAGTATTTT
-	TRBJ1-1	14	TRBD1	TRBV30	CAWSVGTGGTEAFF	TGTGCCTGGAGTGTAGGGACAGGGGGCACTGAAGCTTTCTTT
-	TRBJ1-5	14	-	TRBV20-1	CSAAGGSWGQPQHF	TGCAGTGCCGCCGGGGGCAGTTGGGGACAGCCCCAGCATTTT
-	TRBJ1-2	10	-	TRBV20-1	CSAGDGSYTF	TGCAGTGCCGGGGACGGAAGCTACACCTTC
-	TRBJ2-5	14	-	TRBV9	CASSVGGSKETQYF	TGTGCCAGCAGCGTAGGAGGTAGTAAAGAGACCCAGTACTTC
-	TRBJ2-1	14	TRBD2	TRBV7-9	CASSPLAGEIEQFF	TGTGCCAGCAGCCCACTAGCGGGAGAAATTGAGCAGTTCTTC
-	TRBJ2-2	12	-	TRBV29-1	CSVEGLRGELFF	TGCAGCGTTGAGGGGCTTCGGGGGGAGCTGTTTTTT
few	TRBJ1-1	14	TRBD1	TRBV4-1	CASSQGQLNTEAFF	TGCGCCAGCAGCCAGGGACAGCTGAACACTGAAGCTTTCTTT
-	TRBJ2-3	15	TRBD1	TRBV6-1	CASSEGTGGADTQYF	TGTGCCAGCAGTGAAGGGACAGGGGGCGCAGATACGCAGTATTTT
-	TRBJ2-3	9	-	TRBV30	CARPDTQYF	TGTGCCCGGCCAGATACGCAGTATTTT
-	TRBJ1-1	13	-	TRBV5-6	CASTYRSSTEAFF	TGTGCCAGCACCTATAGGTCGAGCACTGAAGCTTTCTTT
-	TRBJ2-7	16	-	TRBV6-5	CASSSFSTGLSYEQYF	TGTGCCAGCAGTTCGTTCTCGACAGGCCTTTCCTACGAGCAGTACTTC
few	TRBJ1-5	14	-	TRBV30	CAWSTGMGNQPQHF	TGTGCCTGGAGCACAGGGATGGGCAATCAGCCCCAGCATTTT
-	TRBJ2-6	14	-	TRBV5-6	CASSLGSGANVLTF	TGTGCCAGCAGCTTGGGGTCTGGGGCCAACGTCCTGACTTTC
-	TRBJ1-1	15	-	TRBV4-2	CASSQVSLDNTEAFF	TGTGCCAGCAGCCAAGTATCCTTGGACAACACTGAAGCTTTCTTT
-	TRBJ2-3	11	-	TRBV27	CASREVGTQYF	TGTGCCAGCAGGGAAGTTGGTACGCAGTATTTT
-	TRBJ2-5	15	-	TRBV15	CATSSTSRDQETQYF	TGTGCCACCAGCTCCACCTCCAGGGACCAAGAGACCCAGTACTTC
-	TRBJ2-1	14	-	TRBV7-8	CASSLGGLNNEQFF	TGTGCCAGCAGCTTAGGGGGACTCAACAATGAGCAGTTCTTC
-	TRBJ2-2	16	-	TRBV30	CAWSEDYIDNTGELFF	TGTGCCTGGAGCGAGGACTACATCGACAACACCGGGGAGCTGTTTTTT
-	TRBJ1-1	11	-	TRBV13	CATGDGTEAFF	TGTGCCACTGGGGACGGGACTGAAGCTTTCTTT
-	TRBJ2-5	12	-	TRBV30	CAWSAPEETQYF	TGTGCCTGGAGTGCACCAGAGGAGACCCAGTACTTC
-	TRBJ1-1	13	-	TRBV7-9	CASSLVEVTEAFF	TGTGCCAGCAGCTTGGTTGAGGTCACTGAAGCTTTCTTT
-	TRBJ1-2	14	-	TRBV30	CAWRRTSPLYGYTF	TGTGCCTGGAGGAGGACATCCCCTCTCTATGGCTACACCTTC
-	TRBJ2-1	14	-	TRBV29-1	CSVEEQTGDNEQFF	TGCAGCGTTGAAGAGCAGACTGGCGACAATGAGCAGTTCTTC